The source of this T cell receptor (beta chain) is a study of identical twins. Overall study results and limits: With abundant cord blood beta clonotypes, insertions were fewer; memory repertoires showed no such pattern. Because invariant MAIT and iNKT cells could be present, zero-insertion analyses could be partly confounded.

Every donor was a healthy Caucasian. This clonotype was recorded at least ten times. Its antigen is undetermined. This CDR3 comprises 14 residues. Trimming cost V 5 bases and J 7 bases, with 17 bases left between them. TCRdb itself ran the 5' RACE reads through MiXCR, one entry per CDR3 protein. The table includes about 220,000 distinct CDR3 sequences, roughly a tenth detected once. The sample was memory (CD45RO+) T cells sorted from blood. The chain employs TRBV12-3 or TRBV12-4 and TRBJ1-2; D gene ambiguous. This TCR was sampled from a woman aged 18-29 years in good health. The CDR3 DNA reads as TGTGCCAGCAGTCCCCGGTCGGAGGGAAGTGGCTACACCTTC. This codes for CASSPRSEGSGYTF.